This T cell receptor beta chain was identified in a study of blood T cell repertoires in COVID-19 (dated by TCRdb to about 2020). Background on the whole study: Samples from collaborators originated in the United States, Italy and Spain and spanned both the acute and convalescent phases of COVID-19. The material from the prospective study consisted of cDNA or gDNA derived from T cells, B-cell-depleted T cells, or PBMCs. The dataset comprised deeply sampled blood TCRbeta repertoires from subjects exposed to, actively infected with, or recovered from COVID-19. The repertoires were made available in a free public database intended to serve as a resource for research on the immune response to SARS-CoV-2. Samples came from the ongoing ImmuneRACE study (first 160 participants) plus 1,254 subjects from 6 global collaborators. A de-identified subject ID, COVID-19 status, age in years and sex were almost always included in the sample metadata. Where available, HLA class I and class II types were taken from metadata supplied by the sample provider and were not determined by assay-based typing. The paper as a whole reports these results and caveats: The amount of clinical and demographic metadata varied by source and participant and was provided uncurated.

Another Seattle source contributed samples from volunteer blood donors who had recovered from COVID-19. Whole blood was collected in K2EDTA tubes by collaborating institutions according to the institutions' own protocols. For TCRbeta analysis, collaborator samples were shipped as frozen whole blood, as isolated PBMCs, or as DNA extracted from either sample type. TCRbeta CDR3 regions were amplified from genomic DNA using the immunoSEQ Assay, a bias-controlled multiplex PCR. As for the authors' bioinformatics: Within the assay, amplification of reference gene primers was used to estimate how many nucleated cells each sample contained. Sequence reads were collapsed and filtered to measure the absolute abundance of every unique TCRbeta CDR3 rearrangement. For each sample, productive Simpson clonality was calculated as the square root of Simpson's diversity index across productive rearrangements. TCRdb limited this immuneACCESS table to in-frame rearrangements with V and J called. A share of clones is missing; checked studies link under half to unresolved V genes, and the rest is unexplained. Clonal size and the V and J genes are those of that table, whereas D and trimming came from the DNA. For this sample the table gives hundreds of thousands of clones, of which approximately 83% were detected only once. In total, the top ten clones hold roughly 2.1% of the sample.

With respect to this clone: Its cognate antigen has yet to be identified. There are no base qualities to consult, and no much larger clone falls within one base.

Material for sequencing was peripheral blood. The clonotype was recovered from a woman aged 25 to 45 who had recovered from COVID-19.

DNA sequence: TGTGCCATCAGCTCGGGACTAGCGGGAGCTGGAGATACGCAGTATTTT. It encodes CAISSGLAGAGDTQYF. This receptor chain uses TRBV10-3 and TRBJ2-3, and 14 junctional nucleotides match TRBD2. Trimming removed 6 bases from V and 5 bases from J; the gene matches leave 7 bases unexplained. From the germline V gene, CDR1 is ENHRY and CDR2 is SYGVKD. The CDR3 sequence holds 16 residues, the cysteine and phenylalanine included. The retained sequence is limited to the CDR3, 48 bases, with the frame set at the first base.